Listed below are T cell receptor beta chains from one sample, sequenced in a study of blood T cell repertoires in COVID-19. TCRdb's copy holds only in-frame clones and misses some; the assay was immunoSEQ multiplex PCR. The profile shows about 170,000 clones, more than 65% of them singletons. The material sequenced was peripheral blood. The receptors derive from a woman older than 75 with active or convalescent COVID-19. CDR3s include the opening cysteine and the closing phenylalanine or tryptophan. D genes are given only for firm matches. Some rows mark clone size as missing; the rest say once, few, many or name a class of expanded clone.

D	V	J	size	DNA	CDR3
-	TRBV3-1/TRBV3-2	TRBJ1-1	once	TGTGCCAGCAGCCAAGTAGCAAGGAACACTGAAGCTTTCTTT	CASSQVARNTEAFF
TRBD1	TRBV9	TRBJ1-3	few	TGTGCCAGCAGCTCCGGACAGGGCTCTGGAAACACCATATATTTT	CASSSGQGSGNTIYF
-	TRBV4-1	TRBJ1-2	-	TGCGCCAGCAGTCAAGACGGGTATGGCTACACCTTC	CASSQDGYGYTF
-	TRBV7-9	TRBJ1-4	-	TGTGCCAGCAGCTTAGCGACAGCAACTAATGAAAAACTGTTTTTT	CASSLATATNEKLFF
TRBD1	TRBV5-4	TRBJ1-3	-	TGTGCCAGCAGCTTGACAGGGGGCACTGGAAACACCATATATTTT	CASSLTGGTGNTIYF
-	TRBV5-1	TRBJ1-1	-	TGCGCCAGCAGCCAAGACTTTGGGGCAGGGCGGAACACTGAAGCTTTCTTT	CASSQDFGAGRNTEAFF
-	TRBV2	TRBJ1-6	-	TGTGCCAGCAGTGAATATCTACAGGGCAATTCACCCCTCCACTTT	CASSEYLQGNSPLHF
-	TRBV9	TRBJ1-1	-	TGTGCCAGCAGCGTAGGGGGCGGATTAAAAGCTTTCTTT	CASSVGGGLKAFF
-	TRBV5-1	TRBJ2-2	few	TGCGCCAGCAGCTTGGCTAGCGTAGACACCGGGGAGCTGTTTTTT	CASSLASVDTGELFF
TRBD1	TRBV10-3	TRBJ2-2	-	TGTGCCACCCTCGGACAGGGGGCCGGCACCGGGGAGCTGTTTTTT	CATLGQGAGTGELFF
TRBD1	TRBV2	TRBJ1-4	-	TGTGCCAGCAGTAAAGGACAGGGGAGGATATGGGAAAAACTGTTTTTT	CASSKGQGRIWEKLFF
-	TRBV5-1	TRBJ2-1	-	TGCGCCAGCAGCTCACAGGGAGGGACCTACAATGAGCAGTTCTTC	CASSSQGGTYNEQFF
-	TRBV5-4	TRBJ1-1	-	TGTGCCAGCAGCTTGGACAGTCAAAACACTGAAGCTTTCTTT	CASSLDSQNTEAFF
-	TRBV7-3	TRBJ2-1	few	TGTGCCAGCAGCTTAGAAGCCAGGCGCATCCTCTCCTACAATGAGCAGTTCTTC	CASSLEARRILSYNEQFF
TRBD1	TRBV11-1	TRBJ1-2	-	TGTGCCAGCAGCCAGAGACAGGGAAGATCTACCTTC	CASSQRQGRSTF
TRBD1	TRBV9	TRBJ1-2	-	TGTGCCAGCAGCGTAGGGGCAACAGGGGGGATTCACTATGGCTACACCTTC	CASSVGATGGIHYGYTF
-	TRBV6-5	TRBJ1-1	-	TGTGCCAGCAGTTACGGTCGCCCGGTGTATGACACTGAAGCTTTCTTT	CASSYGRPVYDTEAFF
-	TRBV7-9	TRBJ1-5	-	TGTGCCAGCAGCTTAGCCCTAACAGGGTTCAATCAGCCCCAGCATTTT	CASSLALTGFNQPQHF
-	TRBV7-9	TRBJ1-1	-	TGTGCCAGCAGCGCACAGGGGAACACTGAAGCTTTCTTT	CASSAQGNTEAFF
TRBD1	TRBV10-3	TRBJ2-7	-	TGTGCCACCTCCCCTGGACAGGGGGCCTACGAGCAGTACTTC	CATSPGQGAYEQYF
TRBD2	TRBV4-1	TRBJ2-2	-	TGCGCCAGCAGCCAAGGGGCGACTAGCGGGGGTCGGGGCGGGGAGCTGTTTTTT	CASSQGATSGGRGGELFF
TRBD1	TRBV5-1	TRBJ1-3	-	TGCGCCAGCAGCTTGGCAGGGACAGGTGGGGACACCATATATTTT	CASSLAGTGGDTIYF
TRBD2	TRBV6-2/TRBV6-3	TRBJ2-1	-	TGTGCCAGCAGTTACGGGACTAGTATTGAGCAGTTCTTC	CASSYGTSIEQFF
-	TRBV3-1/TRBV3-2	TRBJ1-3	-	TGTGCCAGCAGCCAGCTGCTGCATGCGGGTGGAAACACCATATATTTT	CASSQLLHAGGNTIYF
TRBD1	TRBV6-5	TRBJ1-2	-	TGTGCCAGCAGTTCTTTGACAGGGGGCGCGCATGGCTACACCTTC	CASSSLTGGAHGYTF
TRBD2	TRBV5-1	TRBJ2-1	once	TGCGCCAGCAGCTTGGGGACTAGTAGTTACTACAATGAGCAGTTCTTC	CASSLGTSSYYNEQFF
-	TRBV7-9	TRBJ2-7	-	TGTGCCAGCAGCCCGCGGAGCGCCTACTCCTACGAGCAGTACTTC	CASSPRSAYSYEQYF
TRBD1	TRBV9	TRBJ1-1	-	TGTGCCAGCAGCGGGCGGGACAGGGGAATTCATTTGCGCACTGAAGCTTTCTTT	CASSGRDRGIHLRTEAFF
-	TRBV7-2	TRBJ2-4	few	TGTGCCAGCAGCCCGACCGTCGCGGGAAACATTCAGTACTTC	CASSPTVAGNIQYF
-	TRBV28	TRBJ1-4	-	TGTGCCAGCAGTACTCCCCTGGGGGCCCCTACAGCTAATGAAAAACTGTTTTTT	CASSTPLGAPTANEKLFF
TRBD2	TRBV5-4	TRBJ2-5	-	TGTGCCAGCAGCATGGGACTAGGGTCCCAAGAGACCCAGTACTTC	CASSMGLGSQETQYF
TRBD2	TRBV7-2	TRBJ2-3	-	TGTGCCAGCAGCTTAGGGACTAGCGGGACCATTCCCACAGATACGCAGTATTTT	CASSLGTSGTIPTDTQYF
-	TRBV2	TRBJ1-1	-	TGTGCCAGTAAGGGGAACAGAGGCGCTGAAGCTTTCTTT	CASKGNRGAEAFF
-	TRBV5-6	TRBJ2-1	-	TGTGCCAGCAGCTTGGTTCCGGGAGCCAGCAATGAGCAGTTCTTC	CASSLVPGASNEQFF
-	TRBV10-3	TRBJ1-1	once	TGTGCCATCAGTGAGTTGGCAGGGGAAACTGAAGCTTTCTTT	CAISELAGETEAFF
-	TRBV4-1	TRBJ1-1	few	TGCGCCAGCAGCCAAGATTTCAGGGATAGGGTAGTGAACACTGAAGCTTTCTTT	CASSQDFRDRVVNTEAFF
TRBD1	TRBV4-1	TRBJ1-2	-	TGCGCCAGCAGCCAAGAGGAGGGGGCCCCTAACTATGGCTACACCTTC	CASSQEEGAPNYGYTF
TRBD1	TRBV29-1	TRBJ1-1	-	TGCAGCGTTGGTTGGGGACAGGGGGCCTCTGAAGCTTTCTTT	CSVGWGQGASEAFF
-	TRBV20-1	TRBJ1-1	-	TGCAGTGCTAGAGAGGGGGGAGCTTTCTTT	CSAREGGAFF
-	TRBV5-1	TRBJ2-3	few	TGCGCCAGCAGCACATCCGGGACTGGTACAGATACGCAGTATTTT	CASSTSGTGTDTQYF
TRBD1	TRBV4-1	TRBJ2-4	-	TGCGCCAGCAGCCCAACTGGACAGGCTAATGTCAAAAACATTCAGTACTTC	CASSPTGQANVKNIQYF
TRBD1	TRBV11-2	TRBJ1-2	-	TGTGCCAGCAGCTTAGTGACAGGGAATACGAACTATGGCTACACCTTC	CASSLVTGNTNYGYTF